This T cell receptor (beta chain) was observed in a study of CD8 T cells in Susac syndrome. The CDR3 runs 16 residues. V trimming: 1 base; J trimming: 5 bases; junction bases outside the gene matches: 8. Germline V gene sequence: CDR1 DFQATT, CDR2 SNEGSKA (reference sequence). Random hexamers were used to reverse transcribe an amount of about 0.45 to 1 ug RNA. An immunoSEQ multiplex PCR amplified TCR beta CDR3 over 54 Vbeta and 13 Jbeta. TCRdb re-derived calls from the immunoSEQ multiplex PCR reads in MiXCR, one entry per CDR3 protein. The sample holds about 400,000 distinct CDR3 sequences; about 85% are singletons and the top ten take about 0.12%. Sequencing of TCR beta was performed on blood CD8+ T cells and on blood CD4+ T cells. The multiple sclerosis control cohort comprised treatment-naive individuals presenting with stable or active relapsing-remitting disease. TEMRA cells underwent FACS enrichment and CD8+ and CD4+ T cells underwent negative isolation.

This sequence was found in a human donor with multiple sclerosis. The sequencing input was CD8+ T cells from PBMCs. The chain combines TRBV20-1 with TRBJ2-2, with 9 bases that match TRBD2. The CDR3 spells CSARVPSSGVTGELFF. The CDR3 DNA reads TGCAGTGCTAGAGTTCCATCTAGCGGGGTGACCGGGGAGCTGTTTTTT.